Listed below are T cell receptor beta chains from one sample, sequenced in a study of OX40 agonist ivuxolimab in advanced cancers. TCRdb keeps only in-frame clones here, not all; method: immunoSEQ multiplex PCR. The sample lists around 70,000 clones; approximately 85% were seen once. The source was CD4+ or CD8+ T cells sorted from blood, collected in a trial of the OX40 agonist ivuxolimab. Every receptor here comes from an adult with an advanced solid tumor such as melanoma, head and neck, liver or kidney cancer. Each CDR3 is given with its conserved first and last residue. The order of the fields is clone size, J gene, D gene, V gene, CDR3 protein, CDR3 DNA. A D gene is named only where the DNA matches it firmly. Not every row has a clone size; where given, it reads once, few, many or a size class.

clone_size: -
j_call: TRBJ1-5
d_call: -
v_call: TRBV28
cdr3_aa: CASHIPAQPQHF
cdr3_nt: TGTGCCAGCCACATACCGGCTCAGCCCCAGCATTTT

clone_size: -
j_call: TRBJ1-2
d_call: -
v_call: TRBV6-5
cdr3_aa: CASSSTGGYTF
cdr3_nt: TGTGCCAGCAGCTCGACGGGCGGCTACACCTTC

clone_size: -
j_call: TRBJ2-7
d_call: -
v_call: TRBV7-9
cdr3_aa: CASSASYEQYF
cdr3_nt: TGTGCCAGCAGCGCTAGTTACGAGCAGTACTTC

clone_size: -
j_call: TRBJ2-1
d_call: TRBD1
v_call: TRBV29-1
cdr3_aa: CSVRRDRQNEQFF
cdr3_nt: TGCAGCGTTAGACGGGACAGGCAAAATGAGCAGTTCTTC

clone_size: -
j_call: TRBJ2-3
d_call: TRBD2
v_call: TRBV5-1
cdr3_aa: CASRGVLAGSTDTQYF
cdr3_nt: TGCGCCAGCAGAGGAGTCCTAGCGGGATCCACAGATACGCAGTATTTT

clone_size: -
j_call: TRBJ2-7
d_call: -
v_call: TRBV5-1
cdr3_aa: CASSLAKDYLPYEQYF
cdr3_nt: TGCGCCAGCAGCTTGGCCAAAGACTACCTCCCCTACGAGCAGTACTTC

clone_size: -
j_call: TRBJ1-4
d_call: -
v_call: TRBV18
cdr3_aa: CASSPSGVEKLFF
cdr3_nt: TGTGCCAGCTCACCGAGCGGGGTTGAAAAACTGTTTTTT

clone_size: -
j_call: TRBJ1-5
d_call: TRBD1
v_call: TRBV5-5
cdr3_aa: CASSTQGGSQPQHF
cdr3_nt: TGTGCCAGCAGCACACAGGGGGGTAGTCAGCCCCAGCATTTT

clone_size: -
j_call: TRBJ2-3
d_call: TRBD2
v_call: TRBV7-3
cdr3_aa: CASSRPGLAGGLYF
cdr3_nt: TGTGCCAGCAGCCGACCTGGACTAGCGGGAGGGCTTTATTTT

clone_size: -
j_call: TRBJ2-3
d_call: TRBD1
v_call: TRBV18
cdr3_aa: CASSPDRETTQYF
cdr3_nt: TGTGCCAGCTCACCGGACAGGGAGACTACGCAGTATTTT

clone_size: -
j_call: TRBJ1-3
d_call: TRBD1
v_call: TRBV6-4
cdr3_aa: CASSDSSLRDRQSSGNTIYF
cdr3_nt: TGTGCCAGCAGTGACTCTTCCCTCCGGGACAGGCAAAGCTCTGGAAACACCATATATTTT

clone_size: -
j_call: TRBJ2-5
d_call: TRBD2
v_call: TRBV4-2
cdr3_aa: CASSPTSGWQETQYF
cdr3_nt: TGTGCCAGCAGTCCTACTAGCGGGTGGCAAGAGACCCAGTACTTC

clone_size: few
j_call: TRBJ2-1
d_call: -
v_call: TRBV11-3
cdr3_aa: CASSLPSFYNEQFF
cdr3_nt: TGTGCCAGCAGCTTACCGTCTTTCTACAATGAGCAGTTCTTC

clone_size: -
j_call: TRBJ1-3
d_call: -
v_call: TRBV27
cdr3_aa: CASGLGGGNTIYF
cdr3_nt: TGTGCCAGCGGCTTGGGGGGTGGAAACACCATATATTTT

clone_size: -
j_call: TRBJ2-7
d_call: -
v_call: TRBV5-1
cdr3_aa: CASSFDTGEQYF
cdr3_nt: TGCGCCAGCAGCTTTGACACGGGCGAGCAGTACTTC

clone_size: -
j_call: TRBJ1-1
d_call: TRBD1
v_call: TRBV7-2
cdr3_aa: CASSLVGGTTEAFF
cdr3_nt: TGTGCCAGCAGCTTAGTAGGGGGCACCACTGAAGCTTTCTTT

clone_size: -
j_call: TRBJ2-3
d_call: TRBD2
v_call: TRBV7-3
cdr3_aa: CASSLGTSGSGDTQYF
cdr3_nt: TGTGCCAGCAGCTTGGGGACTAGCGGGAGTGGAGATACGCAGTATTTT

clone_size: -
j_call: TRBJ2-2
d_call: TRBD1
v_call: TRBV7-6
cdr3_aa: CASSSGQPSYTGELFF
cdr3_nt: TGTGCCAGCAGCTCGGGACAGCCCAGCTACACCGGGGAGCTGTTTTTT

clone_size: -
j_call: TRBJ1-1
d_call: -
v_call: TRBV19
cdr3_aa: CASSIPTGNTEAFF
cdr3_nt: TGTGCCAGTAGTATCCCCACAGGGAACACTGAAGCTTTCTTT

clone_size: -
j_call: TRBJ2-5
d_call: -
v_call: TRBV12-5
cdr3_aa: CASGLFGETQYF
cdr3_nt: TGTGCTAGTGGTTTGTTTGGAGAGACCCAGTACTTC

clone_size: -
j_call: TRBJ1-2
d_call: TRBD1
v_call: TRBV7-2
cdr3_aa: CASSSQGVDGYTF
cdr3_nt: TGTGCCAGCAGCTCTCAGGGGGTGGATGGCTACACCTTC

clone_size: -
j_call: TRBJ2-1
d_call: -
v_call: TRBV28
cdr3_aa: CASSSHVGFYNEQFF
cdr3_nt: TGTGCCAGCAGTTCCCACGTTGGATTCTACAATGAGCAGTTCTTC

clone_size: -
j_call: TRBJ1-2
d_call: -
v_call: TRBV2
cdr3_aa: CASSLQGSYGYTF
cdr3_nt: TGTGCCAGCAGCTTGCAGGGCTCCTATGGCTACACCTTC

clone_size: -
j_call: TRBJ2-5
d_call: TRBD1
v_call: TRBV5-1
cdr3_aa: CASSPQGERRETQYF
cdr3_nt: TGCGCCAGCAGCCCGCAGGGGGAACGGAGAGAGACCCAGTACTTC

clone_size: -
j_call: TRBJ1-2
d_call: -
v_call: TRBV7-2
cdr3_aa: CASSAQGWDGYTF
cdr3_nt: TGTGCCAGCAGCGCCCAGGGGTGGGATGGCTACACCTTC

clone_size: -
j_call: TRBJ2-1
d_call: -
v_call: TRBV7-3
cdr3_aa: CASSLTRHNEQFF
cdr3_nt: TGTGCCAGCAGCTTAACACGGCACAATGAGCAGTTCTTC

clone_size: -
j_call: TRBJ2-7
d_call: -
v_call: TRBV5-6
cdr3_aa: CASSLGTGRSYEQYF
cdr3_nt: TGTGCCAGCAGCTTGGGAACAGGCCGCTCCTACGAGCAGTACTTC

clone_size: -
j_call: TRBJ2-7
d_call: -
v_call: TRBV27
cdr3_aa: CASRRQGGYEQYF
cdr3_nt: TGTGCCAGCAGACGGCAGGGGGGTTACGAGCAGTACTTC

clone_size: -
j_call: TRBJ1-3
d_call: TRBD1
v_call: TRBV5-6
cdr3_aa: CASSSATGEFSGNTIYF
cdr3_nt: TGTGCCAGCAGCTCGGCGACAGGGGAGTTCTCTGGAAACACCATATATTTT